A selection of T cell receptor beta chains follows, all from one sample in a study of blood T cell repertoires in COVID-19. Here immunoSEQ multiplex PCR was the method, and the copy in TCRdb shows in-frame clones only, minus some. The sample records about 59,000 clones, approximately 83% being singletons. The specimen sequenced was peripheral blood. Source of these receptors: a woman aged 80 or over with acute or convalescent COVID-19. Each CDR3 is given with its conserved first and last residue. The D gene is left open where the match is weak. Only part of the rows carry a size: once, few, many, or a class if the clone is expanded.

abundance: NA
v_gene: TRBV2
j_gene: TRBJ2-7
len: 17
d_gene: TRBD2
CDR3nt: TGTGCCAGCAGTGATGCGGTACTAGCGGGGTACTCCTACGAGCAGTACTTC
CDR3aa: CASSDAVLAGYSYEQYF

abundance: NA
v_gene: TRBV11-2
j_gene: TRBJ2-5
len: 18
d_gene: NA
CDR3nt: TGTGCCAGCAGCCCCCTCTCGCGAAATTATCTAGCAGGAGAGACCCAGTACTTC
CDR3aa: CASSPLSRNYLAGETQYF

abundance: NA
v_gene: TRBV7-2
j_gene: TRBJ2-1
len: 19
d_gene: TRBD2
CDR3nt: TGTGCCAGCAGCTTAATCCCGCCGACTAGCGGGGGGGACTACAATGAGCAGTTCTTC
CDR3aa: CASSLIPPTSGGDYNEQFF

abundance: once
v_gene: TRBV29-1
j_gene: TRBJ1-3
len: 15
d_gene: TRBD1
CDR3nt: TGCAGCGTTGAACCCCGGGACAGGGCCGTGAACACCATATATTTT
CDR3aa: CSVEPRDRAVNTIYF

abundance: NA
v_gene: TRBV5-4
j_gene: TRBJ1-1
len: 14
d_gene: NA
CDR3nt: TGTGCCAGCAGATCCAGGCAGGGGACCACTGAAGCTTTCTTT
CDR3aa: CASRSRQGTTEAFF

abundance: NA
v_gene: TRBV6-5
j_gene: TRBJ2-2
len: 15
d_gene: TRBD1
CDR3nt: TGTGCCAGCAGTCCCGGGACAGCAAACACCGGGGAGCTGTTTTTT
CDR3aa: CASSPGTANTGELFF

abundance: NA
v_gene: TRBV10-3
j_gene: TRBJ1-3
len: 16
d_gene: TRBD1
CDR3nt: TGTGCCATCAGTTTAGGACAGGCAGACTCTGGAAACACCATATATTTT
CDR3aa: CAISLGQADSGNTIYF

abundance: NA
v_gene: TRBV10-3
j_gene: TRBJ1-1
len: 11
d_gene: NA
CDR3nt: TGTGCCATCAAGAGGGCGGCTGAAGCTTTCTTT
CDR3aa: CAIKRAAEAFF

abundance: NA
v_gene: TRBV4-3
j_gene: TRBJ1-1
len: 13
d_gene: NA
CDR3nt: TGCGCCAGCAGCTACTCTTCTGGGGGCGAAGCTTTCTTT
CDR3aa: CASSYSSGGEAFF

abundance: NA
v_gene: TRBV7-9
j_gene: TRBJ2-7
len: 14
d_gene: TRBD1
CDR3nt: TGTGCCAGCAGCTTAAGGATACAGGGGAACGAGCAGTACTTC
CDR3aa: CASSLRIQGNEQYF

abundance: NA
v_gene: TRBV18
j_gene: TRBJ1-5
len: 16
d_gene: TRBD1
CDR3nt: TGTGCCAGCTCACCTAGGGACAGGGGTAGCAATCAGCCCCAGCATTTT
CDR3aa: CASSPRDRGSNQPQHF

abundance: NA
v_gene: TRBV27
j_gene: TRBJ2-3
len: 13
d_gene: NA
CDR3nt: TGTGCCAGCAGAAGGGGTGGGTGGGATACGCAGTATTTT
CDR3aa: CASRRGGWDTQYF

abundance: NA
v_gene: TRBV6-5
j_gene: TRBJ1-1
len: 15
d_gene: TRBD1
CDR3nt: TGTGCCAGCAGTCCACTGACAGGGGTTAACACTGAAGCTTTCTTT
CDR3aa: CASSPLTGVNTEAFF

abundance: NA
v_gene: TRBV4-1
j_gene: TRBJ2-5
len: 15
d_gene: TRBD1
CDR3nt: TGCGCCAGCAGCCAGATCGGGACAGGGGTTAAGACCCAGTACTTC
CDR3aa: CASSQIGTGVKTQYF

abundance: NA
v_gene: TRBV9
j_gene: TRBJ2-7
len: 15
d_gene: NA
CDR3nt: TGTGCCAGCAGCGTAAGGGGCCTCTCTCTGGGGGAGCAGTACTTC
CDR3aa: CASSVRGLSLGEQYF

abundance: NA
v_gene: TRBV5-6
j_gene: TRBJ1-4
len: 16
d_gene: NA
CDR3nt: TGTGCCAGCAGCCGTTTCGGGGGGCCCAACAATGAAAAACTGTTTTTT
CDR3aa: CASSRFGGPNNEKLFF

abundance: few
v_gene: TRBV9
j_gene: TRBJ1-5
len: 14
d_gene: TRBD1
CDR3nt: TGTGCCAGCAGCGGGACAGGGTCCCATCAGCCCCAGCATTTT
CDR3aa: CASSGTGSHQPQHF

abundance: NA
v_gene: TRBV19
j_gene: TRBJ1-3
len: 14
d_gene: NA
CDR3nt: TGTGCCGTACACCGCGGTTTTCCTGGAAACACCATATATTTT
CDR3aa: CAVHRGFPGNTIYF

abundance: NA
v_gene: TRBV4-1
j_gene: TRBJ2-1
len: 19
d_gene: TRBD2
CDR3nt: TGCGCCAGCAGCCAAGCGCCCCGGACTAGCGGGAGTCGACTTAATGAGCAGTTCTTC
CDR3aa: CASSQAPRTSGSRLNEQFF

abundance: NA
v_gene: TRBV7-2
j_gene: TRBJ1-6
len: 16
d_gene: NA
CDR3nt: TGTGCCAGCAGCGCCAACTCAGGGCGAGGTAATTCACCCCTCCACTTT
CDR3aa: CASSANSGRGNSPLHF

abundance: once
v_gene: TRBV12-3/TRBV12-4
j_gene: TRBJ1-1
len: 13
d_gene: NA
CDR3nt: TGTGCCAGCAGTTTAAGGGGTACGGGTGAAGCTTTCTTT
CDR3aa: CASSLRGTGEAFF

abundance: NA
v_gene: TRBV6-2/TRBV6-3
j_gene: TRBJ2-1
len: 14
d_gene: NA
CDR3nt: TGTGCCAGCAGTCCCTTGACAGGAAGGGATGAGCAGTTCTTC
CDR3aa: CASSPLTGRDEQFF

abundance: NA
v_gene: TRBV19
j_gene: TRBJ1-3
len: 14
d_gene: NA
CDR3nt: TGTGCCAGTAGTATAGGCGGCTCTGGAAACACCATATATTTT
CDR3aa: CASSIGGSGNTIYF

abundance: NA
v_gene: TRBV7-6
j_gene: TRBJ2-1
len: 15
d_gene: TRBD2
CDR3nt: TGTGCCAGCAGAGGGACTAGCGGGAGGGCCGGGGAGCAGTTCTTC
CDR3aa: CASRGTSGRAGEQFF

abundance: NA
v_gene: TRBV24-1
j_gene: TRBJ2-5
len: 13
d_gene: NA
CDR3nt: TGTGCCACCAGTGATTCAGGGCGGGAGACCCAGTACTTC
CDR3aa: CATSDSGRETQYF

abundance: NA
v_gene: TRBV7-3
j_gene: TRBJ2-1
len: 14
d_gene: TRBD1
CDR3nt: TGTGCCAGCAGCTCCCGGCAGGGGGCCAATGAGCAGTTCTTC
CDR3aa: CASSSRQGANEQFF

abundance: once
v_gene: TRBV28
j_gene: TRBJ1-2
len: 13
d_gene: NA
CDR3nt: TGTGCCAGCAGCCCGGACAGTGTCTATGGCTACACCTTC
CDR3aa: CASSPDSVYGYTF

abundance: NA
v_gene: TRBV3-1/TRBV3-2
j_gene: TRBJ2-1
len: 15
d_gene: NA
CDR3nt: TGTGCCAGCAGCCAAGCCGGGAGACCTGACAATGAGCAGTTCTTC
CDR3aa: CASSQAGRPDNEQFF

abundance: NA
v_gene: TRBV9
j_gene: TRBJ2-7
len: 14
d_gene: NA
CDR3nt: TGTGCCAGCAACCAAGGGGGATCCTTCTACGAGCAGTACTTC
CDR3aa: CASNQGGSFYEQYF

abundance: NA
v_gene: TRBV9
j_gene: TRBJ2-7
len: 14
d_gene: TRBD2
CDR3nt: TGTGCCAGCAGCGCCGGACTAGCGTCCTACGAGCAGTACTTC
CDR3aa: CASSAGLASYEQYF

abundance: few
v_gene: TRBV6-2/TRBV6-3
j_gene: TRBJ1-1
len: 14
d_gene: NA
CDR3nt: TGTGCCAGCAGTTCCAAGACGGGAGGCACTGAAGCTTTCTTT
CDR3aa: CASSSKTGGTEAFF

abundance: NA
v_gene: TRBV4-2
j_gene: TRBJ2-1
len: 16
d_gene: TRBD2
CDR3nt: TGTGCCAGCAGCCAAGGACTAGCCGTCTCATACAATGAGCAGTTCTTC
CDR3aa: CASSQGLAVSYNEQFF

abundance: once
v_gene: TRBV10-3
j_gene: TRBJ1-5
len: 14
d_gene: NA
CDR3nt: TGTGCCATCAGTGAGTCGACTTCGAATCAGCCCCAGCATTTT
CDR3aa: CAISESTSNQPQHF

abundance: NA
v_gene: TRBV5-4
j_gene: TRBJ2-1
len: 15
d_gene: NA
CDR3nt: TGTGCCAGCAGCTTAGTAGCGGCCTCGGGCAATGAGCAGTTCTTC
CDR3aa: CASSLVAASGNEQFF

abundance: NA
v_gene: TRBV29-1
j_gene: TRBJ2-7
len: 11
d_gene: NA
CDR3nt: TGCAGCGTTGAAGGGAGGGGCGAGCAGTACTTC
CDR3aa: CSVEGRGEQYF

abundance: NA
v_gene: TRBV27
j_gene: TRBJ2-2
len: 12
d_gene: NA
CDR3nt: TGTGCCAGCAGACGACTTACCGGGGAGCTGTTTTTT
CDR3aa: CASRRLTGELFF

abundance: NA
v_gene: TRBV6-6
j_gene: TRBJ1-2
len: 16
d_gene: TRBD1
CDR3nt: TGTGCCAGCAGTTACTATCGGGACAGGGGGGGGTATGGCTACACCTTC
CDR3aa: CASSYYRDRGGYGYTF

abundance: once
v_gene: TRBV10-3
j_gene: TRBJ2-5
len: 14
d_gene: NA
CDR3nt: TGTGCCATCAGCGGGACTTCCCCAGAAGAGACCCAGTACTTC
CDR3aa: CAISGTSPEETQYF

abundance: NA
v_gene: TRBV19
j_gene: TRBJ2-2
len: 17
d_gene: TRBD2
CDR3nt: TGTGCCAGTAGTCAATTAGCGGGGGGCACGAACACCGGGGAGCTGTTTTTT
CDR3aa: CASSQLAGGTNTGELFF

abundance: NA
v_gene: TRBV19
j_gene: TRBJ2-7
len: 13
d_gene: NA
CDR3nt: TGTGCCAGGCTCGGGACACACTCCTACGAGCAGTACTTC
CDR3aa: CARLGTHSYEQYF

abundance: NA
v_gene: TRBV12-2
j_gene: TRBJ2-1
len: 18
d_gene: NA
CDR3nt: TGTGCAAGTCGCCCGCCGTGGGAGGGCCTAGGAGAATACAATGAGCAGTTCTTC
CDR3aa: CASRPPWEGLGEYNEQFF

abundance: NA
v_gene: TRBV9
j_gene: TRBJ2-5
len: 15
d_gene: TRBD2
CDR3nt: TGTGCCAGCAGCGTAGTGGGGGAGGGAGGAGAGACCCAGTACTTC
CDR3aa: CASSVVGEGGETQYF

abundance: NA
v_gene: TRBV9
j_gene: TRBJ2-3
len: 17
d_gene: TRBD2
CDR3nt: TGTGCCAGCAGCGTAGCTCCCCTAGCGGGGGACACAGATACGCAGTATTTT
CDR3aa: CASSVAPLAGDTDTQYF

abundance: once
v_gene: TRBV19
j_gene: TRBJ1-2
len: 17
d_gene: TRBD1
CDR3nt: TGTGCCAGTAGTGGCGGCTTAGGACAGGAACTTAACTATGGCTACACCTTC
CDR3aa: CASSGGLGQELNYGYTF

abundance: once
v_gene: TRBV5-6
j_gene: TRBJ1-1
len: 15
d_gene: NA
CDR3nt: TGTGCCAGCAGCTCTCCGGGACTACGAGACACTGAAGCTTTCTTT
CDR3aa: CASSSPGLRDTEAFF

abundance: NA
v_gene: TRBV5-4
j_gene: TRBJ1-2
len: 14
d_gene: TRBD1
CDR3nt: TGTGCCAGCAGTTTTGGACAGGGCTTGTATGGCTACACCTTC
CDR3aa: CASSFGQGLYGYTF

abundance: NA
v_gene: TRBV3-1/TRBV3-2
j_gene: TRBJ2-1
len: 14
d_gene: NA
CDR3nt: TGTGCCAGCAGCCTCGGGACTCCCTACAATGAGCAGTTCTTC
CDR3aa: CASSLGTPYNEQFF

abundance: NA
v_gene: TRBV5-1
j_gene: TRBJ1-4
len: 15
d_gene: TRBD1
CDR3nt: TGCGCCAGCAGCTTGGTAGAGGACAGGAGTGAAAAACTGTTTTTT
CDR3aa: CASSLVEDRSEKLFF

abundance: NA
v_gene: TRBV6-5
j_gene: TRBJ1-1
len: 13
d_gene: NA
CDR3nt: TGTGCCAGCACCTTTTTGACAGGCGTTGAAGCTTTCTTT
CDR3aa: CASTFLTGVEAFF

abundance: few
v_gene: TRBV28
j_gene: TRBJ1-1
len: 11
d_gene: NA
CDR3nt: TGTGCCAGCAGTGTTACGGCTGAAGCTTTCTTT
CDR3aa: CASSVTAEAFF

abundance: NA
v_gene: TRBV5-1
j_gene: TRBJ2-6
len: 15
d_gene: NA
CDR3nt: TGCGCCAGCAGCTTCGCAGGGTCTGGGGCCAACGTCCTGACTTTC
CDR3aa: CASSFAGSGANVLTF

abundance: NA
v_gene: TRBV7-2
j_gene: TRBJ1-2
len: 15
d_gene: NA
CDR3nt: TGTGCCAGCAGCAAAGCCCCAGGGGTTGCCTATGGCTACACCTTC
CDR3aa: CASSKAPGVAYGYTF

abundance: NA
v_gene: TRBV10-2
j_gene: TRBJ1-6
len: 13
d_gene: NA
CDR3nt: TGCGCCAGCACCCAAGGACCGGGGTCACCCCTCCACTTT
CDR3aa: CASTQGPGSPLHF